This note documents a single T cell receptor (beta chain) sequence. This entry is derived from a study of blood T cell repertoires in COVID-19. Study summary: Spain, Italy and the United States supplied samples that represented acute and convalescent COVID-19. PBMCs, B-cell-depleted T cells, or T cells were the source of the cDNA or gDNA that made up the material.

In the source study's methods: Amplification from reference gene primers served as the basis for estimated nucleated cell counts. The table came from immunoSEQ multiplex PCR; TCRdb's copy has only in-frame clones and leaves some out. V, J and clone size are those of that table, while D and trimming were read from the DNA. The table shows around 190,000 clones, with around 83% occurring only once. Sequencing input: peripheral blood. The clonotype was recovered from a woman of 80 years or more with acute or convalescent COVID-19.

CDR3 in amino acids: CSVGLAAYNEQFF. The CDR3 nucleotides read TGCAGCGTTGGACTAGCGGCATACAATGAGCAGTTCTTC. The chain carries TRBV29-1 and TRBJ2-1; 9 bases line up with TRBD2. The CDR3 has 13 amino acids. CDR1 is SQVTM, CDR2 ANQGSEA, per germline. J lost 4 bases, V lost 4 bases, and 2 bases had no gene match.